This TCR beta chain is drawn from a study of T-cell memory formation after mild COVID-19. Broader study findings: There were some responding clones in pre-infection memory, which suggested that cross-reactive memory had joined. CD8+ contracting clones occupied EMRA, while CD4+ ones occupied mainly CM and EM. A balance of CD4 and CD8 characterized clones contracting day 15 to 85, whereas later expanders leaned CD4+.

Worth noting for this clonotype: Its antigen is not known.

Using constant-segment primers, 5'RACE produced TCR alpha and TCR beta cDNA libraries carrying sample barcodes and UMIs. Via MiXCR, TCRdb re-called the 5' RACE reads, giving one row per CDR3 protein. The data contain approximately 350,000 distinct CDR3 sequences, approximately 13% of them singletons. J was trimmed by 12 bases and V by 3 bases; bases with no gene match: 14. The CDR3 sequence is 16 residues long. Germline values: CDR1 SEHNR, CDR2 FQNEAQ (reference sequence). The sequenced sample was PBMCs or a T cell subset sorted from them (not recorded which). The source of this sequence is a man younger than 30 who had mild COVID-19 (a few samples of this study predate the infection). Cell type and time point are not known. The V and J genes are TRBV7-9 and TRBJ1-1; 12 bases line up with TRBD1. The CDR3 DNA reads TGTGCCAGCAGCTTCCGGGACAGGGGGCCGGCCGCTAATCCTTTCTTT. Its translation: CASSFRDRGPAANPFF.